The T cell receptor (beta chain) under discussion was sequenced for a study of blood T cell repertoires in COVID-19. Overall study: T cells, B-cell-depleted T cells, or PBMCs provided the cDNA or gDNA that served as material.

Profiled with immunoSEQ multiplex PCR; TCRdb holds only in-frame clones, not every one. The table shows about 440,000 clones, with 85% to 90% occurring only once. Germline V gives CDR1 MDHEN, CDR2 SYDVKM. This CDR3 has 13 amino acids. V gave up 4 bases and J gave up 8 bases; unmatched junction bases: 3. Material: peripheral blood. V usage is TRBV28 and J usage is TRBJ1-4; TRBD1 aligns across 8 bases. This sequence originates from a woman younger than 45 with acute or convalescent COVID-19. In nucleotides, the CDR3 is TGTGCCAGCAGTTGGGGACAGGACGAAAAACTGTTTTTT. This codes for CASSWGQDEKLFF.